The next 11 T cell receptor beta chains were all read from a single sample in a study of T cells in Graves' hyperthyroidism and ophthalmopathy. TCR beta CDR3 regions were amplified from RNA. RT-PCR in the first round (using the HTBI primer set) targeted the TCR CDR3. TCRdb reanalysed the multiplex PCR reads using MiXCR and keeps one entry per CDR3 protein. The sample shows hundreds of thousands of distinct CDR3 sequences, approximately 14% of them seen only once. Sequences were obtained from blood. These receptors were obtained from a woman between 18 and 29 years old with Graves' hyperthyroidism.

This clonotype was found many times. The chain recombines TRBV27 with TRBJ1-4; unclear D gene. V was shortened by 6 bases and J by 2 bases, with 13 bases between the two germline ends. There are 15 residues in the CDR3. CDR1 MNHEY and CDR2 SMNVEV come from the germline V gene (reference sequence). The CDR3 coding sequence is TGTGCCAGCAGCCCCCGCAGTATCACTAATGAAAAACTGTTTTTT. Encoded protein: CASSPRSITNEKLFF.

V and J are TRBV7-8 and TRBJ2-1, with a weak D call TRBD2 (5 bases). Germline V gene data show CDR1 as SGHVS and CDR2 as FQNEAQ. The V end lost 7 bases, the J end lost 0 bases, and 13 bases lay between the germline ends. This CDR3 is 15 amino acids long. The CDR3 protein is CASIGSGSSYNEQFF. As DNA, the CDR3 is TGTGCCAGCATAGGTTCGGGGAGCTCCTACAATGAGCAGTTCTTC.

This clonotype has only a few counts. V gene TRBV11-2 combines with J gene TRBJ2-3; 12 positions match TRBD2. Germline V gene data show CDR1 as SGHAT and CDR2 as FQNNGV. This CDR3 contains 18 residues. Losses at the gene ends were 2 bases for V and 4 bases for J; bases not matched to a gene: 10. The CDR3 region is CASSLTRSPSGRADTQYF. CDR3 nucleotide sequence: TGTGCCAGCAGCTTAACCCGTTCCCCTAGCGGGAGGGCAGATACGCAGTATTTT.

V and J are TRBV19 and TRBJ2-1; 7 positions agree with TRBD2. J lost 4 bases, V lost 3 bases, and 6 bases had no gene match. The germline CDR1 and CDR2 sequences are LNHDA and SQIVND (reference sequence). The CDR3 extends over 15 amino acids. This CDR3 reads CASSMGAGDYNEQFF. In DNA, the CDR3 is TGTGCCAGTAGTATGGGCGCGGGAGATTACAATGAGCAGTTCTTC.

This clonotype was seen repeatedly, ten times or more. The rearrangement links TRBV29-1 to TRBJ2-3; the D gene is possibly TRBD1 (5 bases). V lost 6 bases to trimming and J lost 0 bases, with 13 bases between them. This CDR3 has 14 residues. CDR1 and CDR2 from the germline V gene are SQVTM and ANQGSEA. The CDR3 sequence: CSVTRVTSTDTQYF. As DNA, the CDR3 is TGCAGCGTGACCAGGGTTACTAGCACAGATACGCAGTATTTT.

This clonotype has more than one count but fewer than ten. This chain links TRBV13 with TRBJ1-2; 11 bases map to TRBD1. The V and J ends lost 5 bases and 11 bases, in that order; junction bases with no gene match: 7. From germline, CDR1 is PRHDT and CDR2 FYEKMQ (reference sequence). The CDR3 covers 13 residues. CDR3 residues: CASSGEGTGGYTF. For the CDR3, the DNA is TGTGCCAGCAGCGGTGAAGGGACAGGGGGGTACACCTTC.

V gene TRBV14 combines with J gene TRBJ2-1; no clear D gene. Germline values: CDR1 SGHDN, CDR2 FVKESK. This CDR3 is built from 13 residues. V was shortened by 0 bases and J by 9 bases, with 9 bases between the two germline ends. CDR3 sequence reads: CASSQDLVGEQFF. The CDR3 DNA follows: TGTGCCAGCAGCCAAGATCTTGTCGGTGAGCAGTTCTTC.

This clonotype has a count of ten or more. The CDR3 protein is CASSPGLAGIETQYF. The CDR3 DNA reads TGTGCCAGCAGTCCCGGACTAGCGGGAATTGAGACCCAGTACTTC. The V and J genes are TRBV28 and TRBJ2-5, with 12 bases matching TRBD2. Germline-derived CDR1 and CDR2 are MDHEN and SYDVKM. This CDR3 spans 15 amino acids. J lost 5 bases, V lost 5 bases, and 6 bases had no gene match.

This clonotype was seen at least ten times. This chain joins TRBV9 and TRBJ2-3; 11 bases are shared with TRBD2. J was trimmed by 1 base and V by 0 bases; bases with no gene match: 4. Germline V gives CDR1 SGDLS, CDR2 YYNGEE. This CDR3 has 17 amino acids. The CDR3 is CASSVVSGLAGTDTQYF. The CDR3 DNA is TGTGCCAGCAGCGTAGTTTCGGGACTAGCGGGCACAGATACGCAGTATTTT.

This clonotype was recorded many times. The chain has TRBV12-3 or TRBV12-4 and TRBJ1-1; D gene uncertain. The CDR3 is 16 amino acids. Trimming removed 2 bases from V and 4 bases from J, with 17 bases in between. The DNA for the CDR3 is TGTGCCAGCAGTTTAAGGTCTTCCCCCGCGGGCACTGAAGCTTTCTTT. Protein product: CASSLRSSPAGTEAFF.

The chain combines TRBV6-7 with TRBJ2-1; TRBD2 matches at 8 bases. TRBV6-7 is placed among ORFs of uncertain function. CDR3 length equals 17 residues. The V gene end was trimmed by 2 bases and the J gene end by 2 bases; junction bases not matched to a gene: 8. For the CDR3, the DNA is TGTGCCAGCAGTTACCTGTCTAGCGGGCGGACCTACAATGAGCAGTTCTTC. It codes for CASSYLSSGRTYNEQFF.